Listed below are T cell receptor beta chains from one sample, sequenced in a study of identical twins. TCRdb reanalysed the 5' RACE reads using MiXCR and keeps one entry per CDR3 protein. Of 1.5 million to 2 million distinct CDR3 sequences detected, about 32% appear once; the ten largest clones hold more than 0.25%. The specimen was cord blood. These TCRs come from a newborn girl in good health. The CDR3 runs from the conserved cysteine through the conserved F or W. D genes are given only for firm matches. Part of the rows lack a size; the others show once, few, many or a class for expanded clones.

>TRBJ2-7|-|TRBV7-8|few
TGTGCCAGCAGCCCCGGGGGCAGGGCCTACGAGCAGTACTTC
CASSPGGRAYEQYF
>TRBJ2-1|-|TRBV5-1|few
TGCGCCAGCAGCCCCGTTCCCGATGAGCAGTTCTTC
CASSPVPDEQFF
>TRBJ2-1|-|TRBV10-3|once
TGTGCCATCAGTGAGTCGTCTTGTGCGGATGAGCAGTTCTTC
CAISESSCADEQFF
>TRBJ2-5|-|TRBV20-1|few
TGCAGTGCTAGTAGTGGGTTTAGGGGAGAGACCCAGTACTTC
CSASSGFRGETQYF
>TRBJ1-1|-|TRBV7-8|few
TGTGCCAGCAGCTCACTTAGGGGGACCGAAGCTTTCTTT
CASSSLRGTEAFF
>TRBJ2-3|-|TRBV5-1|-
TGCGCCAGCAGCTTGAGGCAGGGGAGACTAGGCACAGATACGCAGTATTTT
CASSLRQGRLGTDTQYF
>TRBJ2-7|TRBD2|TRBV4-2|few
TGTGCCAGCAGCCGTCCTAGCGGAGCCTACGAGCAGTACTTC
CASSRPSGAYEQYF
>TRBJ2-5|TRBD2|TRBV12-3/TRBV12-4|few
TGTGCCAGCAGTTTGTCTAGCGGGAAGGATGAGCAGTACTTC
CASSLSSGKDEQYF
>TRBJ2-1|-|TRBV6-1|-
TGTGCCAGCATTAAGCCCGGGACTGTCTACAATGAGCAGTTCTTC
CASIKPGTVYNEQFF
>TRBJ2-1|-|TRBV7-9|few
TGTGCCAGCAGCTTAGCGGACCGGGGTAAGATTGAGCAGTTCTTC
CASSLADRGKIEQFF
>TRBJ2-1|TRBD2|TRBV5-1|-
TGCGCCAGCAGCTTGGGTGGGAGGGCGTCCTACAATGAGCAGTTCTTC
CASSLGGRASYNEQFF
>TRBJ1-6|-|TRBV12-5|-
TGTGCTAGTCCTCCACGGGCTCGGGGGAATAATTCACCCCTCCACTTT
CASPPRARGNNSPLHF
>TRBJ2-4|TRBD1|TRBV28|-
TGTGCCAGCAGTTTATGGAGGGGGCTAGCCAAAAACATTCAGTACTTC
CASSLWRGLAKNIQYF
>TRBJ2-2|-|TRBV14|-
TGTGCCAGCAGCCAAGCGGCAGCGAACACCGGGGAGCTGTTTTTT
CASSQAAANTGELFF
>TRBJ2-3|-|TRBV6-2/TRBV6-3|-
TGTGCCAGCAGTAAACGGGACTCCCGCACAGATACGCAGTATTTT
CASSKRDSRTDTQYF
>TRBJ1-1|-|TRBV15|few
TGTGCCACCAGCAGAGATTTGGGACGACAATACCCCAAAGACACTGAAGCTTTCTTT
CATSRDLGRQYPKDTEAFF
>TRBJ2-5|TRBD2|TRBV7-2|few
TGTGCCAGCAGCTTAGGTTCTGCTAGCGGGGCCCGGGAGACCCAGTACTTC
CASSLGSASGARETQYF
>TRBJ2-1|-|TRBV7-9|-
TGTGCCAGCCAAACGCTCAGGGGGGCGAAGTACAATGAGCAGTTCTTC
CASQTLRGAKYNEQFF
>TRBJ2-1|-|TRBV20-1|once
TGCAGTGCTGGACCTATCGGTACTGACAAATACGAGCAGTTCTTC
CSAGPIGTDKYEQFF
>TRBJ2-7|TRBD2|TRBV25-1|-
TGTGCCACCGCGGGCCCGGGGGGAGGATCCTACGAGCAGTACTTC
CATAGPGGGSYEQYF
>TRBJ1-2|-|TRBV20-1|few
TGCAGTCCACCGGGACAAAACTATGGCTACACCTTC
CSPPGQNYGYTF